This is a list of T cell receptor beta chains from one sample in a study of shared clonotypes between healthy human individuals. Assay: immunoSEQ multiplex PCR; the TCRdb copy retains only in-frame clones and omits some. Of some 2.1 million clones listed, 95% are singletons. The sequenced sample was naive CD4+ T cells sorted from blood. These receptors came from a man in his late teens or twenties in good health. Each CDR3 is given with its conserved first and last residue. Fields, in order: D gene, V gene, clone size, J gene, CDR3 DNA, CDR3 protein. The D gene is left open where the match is weak. Rows give clone size only sometimes, using once, few, many, or a class for an expanded clone.

.	TRBV4-1	once	TRBJ2-4	TGCGCCAGCAGCACGGAAGGGGACATTCAGTACTTC	CASSTEGDIQYF
TRBD2	TRBV10-1	.	TRBJ2-1	TGCGCCAGCAGTGAAGACCACTTAGCGGGGGGTTACAATGAGCAGTTCTTC	CASSEDHLAGGYNEQFF
.	TRBV11-1	.	TRBJ2-6	TGTGCCAGCAGCTTAGTCGGGGCTGGGGCCAACGTCCTGACTTTC	CASSLVGAGANVLTF
.	TRBV5-4	few	TRBJ1-5	TGTGCCAGCAGCTTGCGAGGGGGCAATCAGCCCCAGCATTTT	CASSLRGGNQPQHF
TRBD2	TRBV5-1	.	TRBJ2-1	TGCGCCAGCAGCCGTACTAGCGGGGGCCCAAATGAGCAGTTCTTC	CASSRTSGGPNEQFF
.	TRBV30	.	TRBJ1-5	TGTGCCTGGAGGGGGTCCGGGGCAAGGCAGCCCCAGCATTTT	CAWRGSGARQPQHF
.	TRBV11-2	.	TRBJ2-5	TGTGCCAGCAGCTTGGGACCCCAGACCCAAGAGACCCAGTACTTC	CASSLGPQTQETQYF
.	TRBV6-5	.	TRBJ1-5	TGTGCCAGCAGTCAGCAAACAGGCCAGCCCCAGCATTTT	CASSQQTGQPQHF
.	TRBV5-1	.	TRBJ2-2	TGCGCCAGCAGCTTCTCCGGGACATCGGGTACCGGGGAGCTGTTTTTT	CASSFSGTSGTGELFF
.	TRBV29-1	.	TRBJ2-7	TGCAGCGTCTGGGGGGTCGACTCCTACGAGCAGTACTTC	CSVWGVDSYEQYF
.	TRBV5-1	.	TRBJ2-4	TGCGCCAGCAGCTTGGGAGACTTAGCCAAAAACATTCAGTACTTC	CASSLGDLAKNIQYF
TRBD2	TRBV7-7	.	TRBJ2-1	TGTGCTAGCAGCCCCCGGGGAGGGACCTACAATGAGCAGTTCTTC	CASSPRGGTYNEQFF
TRBD1	TRBV5-6	.	TRBJ1-5	TGTGCCAGCAGCATCCAGGGGGCCTCCTATAGCAATCAGCCCCAGCATTTT	CASSIQGASYSNQPQHF
.	TRBV7-8	many	TRBJ1-5	TGTGCCAGCAGCTTAGTGGGCGGTCAGCCCCAGCATTTT	CASSLVGGQPQHF
.	TRBV14	.	TRBJ2-7	TGTGCCAGCAGCCAAACCTACGAGCAGTACTTC	CASSQTYEQYF
TRBD1	TRBV29-1	once	TRBJ1-4	TGCAGCGTTGAAGATAGGGGACAGTCTAATGAAAAACTGTTTTTT	CSVEDRGQSNEKLFF
.	TRBV5-1	.	TRBJ2-2	TGCGCCAGCACCAGGGTGAACACCGGGGAGCTGTTTTTT	CASTRVNTGELFF
.	TRBV11-2	once	TRBJ1-1	TGTGCCAGCAGCTTAGTTAAGGGGCTATACACTGAAGCTTTCTTT	CASSLVKGLYTEAFF
.	TRBV28	.	TRBJ1-4	TGTGCCAGCAGCCTAACGGGGCTGGGAACTAATGAAAAACTGTTTTTT	CASSLTGLGTNEKLFF
TRBD2	TRBV30	.	TRBJ2-1	TGTGCCTGGAGCCCTGGGGCGGGAGGACCGTTCTTC	CAWSPGAGGPFF
TRBD1	TRBV6-6	.	TRBJ1-5	TGTGCCAGCAGTAAGACAGGGTATAGCAATCAGCCCCAGCATTTT	CASSKTGYSNQPQHF
.	TRBV15	.	TRBJ2-1	TGTGCCACCAGCAGAGACTGGCGGGGTAGCTCCTACAATGAGCAGTTCTTC	CATSRDWRGSSYNEQFF
TRBD1	TRBV18	.	TRBJ1-4	TGTGCCAGCTCACCACCTGGACAGGGGGCAGGAAATGAAAAACTGTTTTTT	CASSPPGQGAGNEKLFF
.	TRBV2	.	TRBJ1-5	TGTGCCAGCAGTGAAGGGGTTCAGCCCCAGCATTTT	CASSEGVQPQHF
.	TRBV13	.	TRBJ2-5	TGTGCCAGCAGCCGCCGGACTGGGGGAGAGACCCAGTACTTC	CASSRRTGGETQYF
TRBD1	TRBV4-3	.	TRBJ2-2	TGCGCCAGCAGCCAAGAGGACAGGAAATCGAACACCGGGGAGCTGTTTTTT	CASSQEDRKSNTGELFF
.	TRBV27	.	TRBJ2-1	TGTGCCAGCAGTTTTATGGGGAAGCGCAATGAGCAGTTCTTC	CASSFMGKRNEQFF
TRBD1	TRBV7-8	.	TRBJ1-1	TGTGCCAGCAGCCCAGGGACAGTGAACACTGAAGCTTTCTTT	CASSPGTVNTEAFF
TRBD1	TRBV7-9	.	TRBJ2-6	TGTGCCAGCAGCCCGGTTCAGGGGGCAGATGGGGCCAACGTCCTGACTTTC	CASSPVQGADGANVLTF
.	TRBV4-1	once	TRBJ1-4	TGCGCCAGCAGCCAGGACTTCAGGGGAAAAGAAGAAAAACTGTTTTTT	CASSQDFRGKEEKLFF
.	TRBV11-3	.	TRBJ2-7	TGTGCCAGCAGCTTAGATCCCACAGGCGAGCAGTACTTC	CASSLDPTGEQYF
.	TRBV5-1	.	TRBJ1-1	TGCGCCAGCAGCTTACTTACTTGGACCCAAACGAACACTGAAGCTTTCTTT	CASSLLTWTQTNTEAFF
.	TRBV2	.	TRBJ1-4	TGTGCCAGCAGGGAGATTGCAACTAATGAAAAACTGTTTTTT	CASREIATNEKLFF
.	TRBV28	.	TRBJ1-6	TGTGCCAGCAGTTTGCTGGGGCCCTCCCAGGGCAATTCACCCCTCCACTTT	CASSLLGPSQGNSPLHF
.	TRBV30	.	TRBJ2-6	TGTGCCTGGAGTTTAGACAGAAGCTCTGGGGCCAACGTCCTGACTTTC	CAWSLDRSSGANVLTF
.	TRBV5-6	.	TRBJ2-5	TGTGCCAGCAGCTTGGACCCGCTCCAAGAGACCCAGTACTTC	CASSLDPLQETQYF
TRBD1	TRBV7-2	.	TRBJ2-5	TGTGCCAGCAGCACCGACAGGGGACCGCTGGAGACCCAGTACTTC	CASSTDRGPLETQYF
.	TRBV10-3	.	TRBJ1-4	TGTGCCAGCAGTTACGTAGAGGGCAGCAATGAAAAACTGTTTTTT	CASSYVEGSNEKLFF
TRBD1	TRBV18	once	TRBJ1-2	TGTGCCAGCTCACCCCCCGGGACAGAATATGGCTACACCTTC	CASSPPGTEYGYTF
.	TRBV5-5	.	TRBJ1-5	TGTGCCAGCAGCTTGGGGGAATTGAGCAATCAGCCCCAGCATTTT	CASSLGELSNQPQHF
.	TRBV6-1	.	TRBJ1-2	TGTGCCAGCAGTGAACACCCCACCGGCTACACCTTC	CASSEHPTGYTF
TRBD1	TRBV6-5	.	TRBJ1-6	TGTGCCAGCAGTTATATAGACAGGGTGACTTCACCCCTCCACTTT	CASSYIDRVTSPLHF
TRBD2	TRBV19	once	TRBJ2-3	TGTGCCAGTAGGAGACTAGCGGGAGTAACAGATACGCAGTATTTT	CASRRLAGVTDTQYF
TRBD1	TRBV7-9	.	TRBJ1-5	TGTGCCAGCAGCCCAGGGGACAGGGGGAATCAGCCCCAGCATTTT	CASSPGDRGNQPQHF
.	TRBV11-3	.	TRBJ1-3	TGTGCCAGCAGCCGAGGCGTAGGCCCGGGGTTCGGAAACACCATATATTTT	CASSRGVGPGFGNTIYF
.	TRBV4-3	.	TRBJ1-3	TGCGCCAGCAGCCAAGTGGCAGGGCGCGGGAACACCATATATTTT	CASSQVAGRGNTIYF
TRBD1	TRBV6-6	.	TRBJ1-6	TGTGCCAGCAGTTACACAGGGGTCCCACCCCTCCACTTT	CASSYTGVPPLHF
TRBD2	TRBV30	.	TRBJ2-7	TGTGCCTGGAAGCCTAAGCGGGGAGCTTCCTACGAGCAGTACTTC	CAWKPKRGASYEQYF
.	TRBV28	.	TRBJ2-7	TGTGCCAGCAGTTCCCCCGGGGGTAGGGGGAACTCCTACGAGCAGTACTTC	CASSSPGGRGNSYEQYF
.	TRBV28	.	TRBJ1-6	TGTGCCAGCAGCCAACCACAGGGCGCGACCTATAATTCACCCCTCCACTTT	CASSQPQGATYNSPLHF